The present T cell receptor (beta chain) was sequenced within a study of neurological immune-mediated disorders. This clonotype was counted ten times or more. The CDR3 runs to 16 residues. Germline V gene sequence: CDR1 DFQATT, CDR2 SNEGSKA (reference sequence). Trimming took 0 bases from V and 1 from J, leaving 13 bases between them. TCRdb reanalysed the 5' RACE reads using MiXCR and keeps one entry per CDR3 protein. The sample shows more than 50,000 distinct CDR3 sequences, less than 5.5% of them seen only once. Sequencing was carried out using PBMCs. The chain is built from TRBV20-1 and TRBJ1-3; D might be TRBD1 (5 bases). The sequence derives from a woman aged 30 to 39 with multiple sclerosis. The CDR3 DNA is TGCAGTGCTAGAGATTGGGACCGGGGATCTGGAAACACCATATATTTT. This encodes CSARDWDRGSGNTIYF.